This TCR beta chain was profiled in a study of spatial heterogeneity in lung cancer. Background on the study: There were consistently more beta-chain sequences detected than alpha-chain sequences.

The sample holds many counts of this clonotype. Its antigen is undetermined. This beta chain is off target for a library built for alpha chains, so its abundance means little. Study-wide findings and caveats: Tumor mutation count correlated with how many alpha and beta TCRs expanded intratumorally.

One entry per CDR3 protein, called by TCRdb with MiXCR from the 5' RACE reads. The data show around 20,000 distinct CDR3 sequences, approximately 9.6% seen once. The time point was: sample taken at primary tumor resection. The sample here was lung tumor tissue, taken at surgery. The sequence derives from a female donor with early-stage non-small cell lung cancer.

The CDR3 here is CASNLGGNQPQHF. CDR3 in DNA: TGTGCCAGCAACCTTGGGGGCAATCAGCCCCAGCATTTT. V gene TRBV12-3 or TRBV12-4 combines with J gene TRBJ1-5; no clear D gene. The CDR3 is 13 amino acids. The V end lost 7 bases, the J end lost 2 bases, and 9 bases lay between the germline ends.